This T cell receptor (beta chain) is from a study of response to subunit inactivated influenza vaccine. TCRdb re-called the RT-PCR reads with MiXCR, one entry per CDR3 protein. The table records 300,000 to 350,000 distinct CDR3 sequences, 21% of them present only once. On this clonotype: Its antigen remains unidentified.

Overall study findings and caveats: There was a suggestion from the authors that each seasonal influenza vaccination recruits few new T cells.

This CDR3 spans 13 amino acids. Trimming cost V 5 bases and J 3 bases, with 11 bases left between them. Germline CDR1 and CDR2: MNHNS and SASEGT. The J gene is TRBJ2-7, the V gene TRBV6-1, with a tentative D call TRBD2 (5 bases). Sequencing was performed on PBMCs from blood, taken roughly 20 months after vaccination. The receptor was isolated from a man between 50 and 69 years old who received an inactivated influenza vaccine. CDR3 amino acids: CASSRTGIYEQYF. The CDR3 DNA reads TGTGCCAGCAGTCGGACGGGAATCTACGAGCAGTACTTC.